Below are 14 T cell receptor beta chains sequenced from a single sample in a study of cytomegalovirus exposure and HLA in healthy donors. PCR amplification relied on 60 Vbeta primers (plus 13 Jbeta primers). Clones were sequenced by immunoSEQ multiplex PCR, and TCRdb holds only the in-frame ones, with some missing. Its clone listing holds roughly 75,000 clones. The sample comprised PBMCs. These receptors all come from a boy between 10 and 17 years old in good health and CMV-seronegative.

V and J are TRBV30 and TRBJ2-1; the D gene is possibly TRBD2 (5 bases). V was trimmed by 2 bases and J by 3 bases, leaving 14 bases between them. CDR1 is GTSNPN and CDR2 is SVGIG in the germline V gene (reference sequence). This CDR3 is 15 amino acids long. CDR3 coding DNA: TGTGCCTGGAGTAGGAGACTACGAAACTACAATGAGCAGTTCTTC. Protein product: CAWSRRLRNYNEQFF.

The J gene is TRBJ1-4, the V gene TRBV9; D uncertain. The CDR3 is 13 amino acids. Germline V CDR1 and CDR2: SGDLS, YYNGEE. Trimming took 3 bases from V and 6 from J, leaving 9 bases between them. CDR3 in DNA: TGTGCCAGCAGCGAGCCCCCGGATGAAAAACTGTTTTTT. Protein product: CASSEPPDEKLFF.

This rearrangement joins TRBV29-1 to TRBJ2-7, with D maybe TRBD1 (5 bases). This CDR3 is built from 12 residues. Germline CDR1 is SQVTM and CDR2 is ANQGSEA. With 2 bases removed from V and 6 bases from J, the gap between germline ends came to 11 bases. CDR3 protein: CSVEYGAGEQYF. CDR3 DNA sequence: TGCAGCGTTGAATATGGGGCTGGCGAGCAGTACTTC.

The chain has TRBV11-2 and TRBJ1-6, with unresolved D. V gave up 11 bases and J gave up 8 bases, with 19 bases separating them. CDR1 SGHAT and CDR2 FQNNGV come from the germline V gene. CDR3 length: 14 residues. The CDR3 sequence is CASKSYSQDSPLHF. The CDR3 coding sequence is TGTGCCTCCAAATCCTACAGCCAAGATTCACCCCTCCACTTT.

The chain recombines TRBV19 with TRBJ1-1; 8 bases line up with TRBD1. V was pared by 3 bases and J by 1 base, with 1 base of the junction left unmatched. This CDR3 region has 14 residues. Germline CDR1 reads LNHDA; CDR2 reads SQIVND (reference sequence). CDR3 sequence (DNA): TGTGCCAGTAGTATGGGGACAGGGAACACTGAAGCTTTCTTT. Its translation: CASSMGTGNTEAFF.

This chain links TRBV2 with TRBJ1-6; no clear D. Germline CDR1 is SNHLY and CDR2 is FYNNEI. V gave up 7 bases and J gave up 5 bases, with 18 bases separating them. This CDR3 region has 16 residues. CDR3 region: CASTRRRAAHNSPLHF. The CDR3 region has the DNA TGTGCCAGCACTAGGAGGCGGGCAGCTCATAATTCACCCCTCCACTTT.

In DNA, the CDR3 is TGTGCCAGCAGCGTAGATCTCACAGATACGCAGTATTTT. This translates into CASSVDLTDTQYF. V usage is TRBV9 and J usage is TRBJ2-3; D is ambiguous. CDR1 is SGDLS, CDR2 YYNGEE, per germline. The length of the CDR3 is 13 residues. The V gene lost 0 bases and the J gene lost 2 bases, with 4 bases spanning the gap.

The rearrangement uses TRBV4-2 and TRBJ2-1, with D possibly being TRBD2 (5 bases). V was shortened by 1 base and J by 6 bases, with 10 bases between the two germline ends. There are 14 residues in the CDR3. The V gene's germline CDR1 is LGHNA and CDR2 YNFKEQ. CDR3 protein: CASSQVRDPNEQFF. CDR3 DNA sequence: TGTGCCAGCAGCCAAGTGAGGGATCCCAATGAGCAGTTCTTC.

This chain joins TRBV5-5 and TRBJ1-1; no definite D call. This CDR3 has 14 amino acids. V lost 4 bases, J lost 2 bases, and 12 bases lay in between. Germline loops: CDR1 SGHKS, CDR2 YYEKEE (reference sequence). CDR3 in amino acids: CASSIEDLNTEAFF. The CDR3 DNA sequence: TGTGCCAGCAGCATCGAGGATCTTAACACTGAAGCTTTCTTT. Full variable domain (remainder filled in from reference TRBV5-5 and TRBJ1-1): DAGVTQSPTHLIKTRGQQVTLRCSPISGHKSVSWYQQVLGQGPQFIFQYYEKEERGRGNFPDRFSARQFPNYSSELNVNALLLGDSALYLCASSIEDLNTEAFFGQGTRLTVV.

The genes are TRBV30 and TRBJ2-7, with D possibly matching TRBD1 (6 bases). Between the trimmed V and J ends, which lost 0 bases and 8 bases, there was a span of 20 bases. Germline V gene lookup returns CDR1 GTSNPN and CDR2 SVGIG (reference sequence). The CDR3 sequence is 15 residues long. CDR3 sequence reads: CAWSVSHRVGNKQYF. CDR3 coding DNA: TGTGCCTGGAGTGTGAGCCACAGGGTTGGAAATAAGCAGTACTTC. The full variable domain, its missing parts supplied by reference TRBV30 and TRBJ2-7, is SQTIHQWPATLVQPVGSPLSLECTVEGTSNPNLYWYRQAAGRGLQLLFYSVGIGQISSEVPQNLSASRPQDRQFILSSKKLLLSDSGFYLCAWSVSHRVGNKQYFGPGTRLTVT.

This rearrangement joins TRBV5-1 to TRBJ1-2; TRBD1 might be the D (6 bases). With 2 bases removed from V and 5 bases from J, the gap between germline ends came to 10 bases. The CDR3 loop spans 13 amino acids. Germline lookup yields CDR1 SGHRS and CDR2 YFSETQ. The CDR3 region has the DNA TGCGCCAGCAGCTTAGGGACACATTATGGCTACACCTTC. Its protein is CASSLGTHYGYTF.

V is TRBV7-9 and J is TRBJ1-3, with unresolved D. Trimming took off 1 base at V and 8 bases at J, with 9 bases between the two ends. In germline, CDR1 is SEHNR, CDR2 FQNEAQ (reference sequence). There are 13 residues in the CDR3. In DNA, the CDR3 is TGTGCCAGCAGCTTAGTCCCTGAGGACACCATATATTTT. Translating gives CASSLVPEDTIYF.

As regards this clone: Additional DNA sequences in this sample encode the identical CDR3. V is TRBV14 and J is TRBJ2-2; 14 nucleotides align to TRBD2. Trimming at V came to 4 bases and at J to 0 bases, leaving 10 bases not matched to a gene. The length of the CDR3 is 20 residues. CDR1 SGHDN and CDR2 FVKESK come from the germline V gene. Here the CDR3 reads CASSRYWTSGGSSNTGELFF. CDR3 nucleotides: TGTGCCAGCAGCCGATACTGGACTAGCGGGGGGTCATCGAACACCGGGGAGCTGTTTTTT.

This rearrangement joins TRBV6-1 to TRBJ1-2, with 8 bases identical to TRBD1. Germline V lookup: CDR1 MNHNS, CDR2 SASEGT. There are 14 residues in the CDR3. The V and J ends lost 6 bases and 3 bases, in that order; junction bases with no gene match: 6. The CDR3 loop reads CASRWTGWDYGYTF. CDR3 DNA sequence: TGTGCCAGCAGGTGGACAGGGTGGGACTATGGCTACACCTTC.